Below are 32 T cell receptor beta chains sequenced from a single sample in a study of T cells in Graves' hyperthyroidism and ophthalmopathy. The source material, RNA transcripts, was used to amplify TCR beta CDR3 regions. The HTBI primer set was used in a first-round RT-PCR of the TCR CDR3. TCRdb redid the calling of the multiplex PCR reads with MiXCR, one entry per CDR3 protein. The sample yields hundreds of thousands of distinct CDR3 sequences, 15% to 20% seen once. The sample was blood. The receptor set was obtained from a man aged 35 to 55 with Graves' ophthalmopathy.

V usage is TRBV29-1 and J usage is TRBJ2-7; D gene ambiguous. CDR3 length equals 12 residues. CDR1 and CDR2 (germline): SQVTM, ANQGSEA. The V end lost 4 bases, the J end lost 4 bases, and 11 bases lay between the germline ends. The CDR3 loop is CSVGLDGYEQYF. CDR3 coding DNA: TGCAGCGTTGGCCTTGACGGGTACGAGCAGTACTTC.

A few counts support this clonotype. V is TRBV2 and J is TRBJ2-5, with TRBD1 as a possible D gene (5 bases). Germline lookup yields CDR1 SNHLY and CDR2 FYNNEI. The CDR3 sequence is 13 residues long. V gave up 5 bases and J gave up 4 bases, with 11 bases separating them. Written as DNA, the CDR3 is TGTGCCAGCAGTATTAGGGGTGGAGAGACCCAGTACTTC. It is translated as CASSIRGGETQYF.

The V gene is TRBV13, the J gene TRBJ2-1, with 7 positions matching TRBD2. CDR1 is PRHDT, CDR2 FYEKMQ, per germline (reference sequence). V lost 0 bases and J lost 0; bases outside the gene matches: 5. This CDR3 contains 17 residues. The CDR3 is CASSLGPLAGSYNEQFF. The CDR3 region has the DNA TGTGCCAGCAGCTTAGGGCCCTTAGCGGGCTCCTACAATGAGCAGTTCTTC.

In this sample, this clonotype turned up many times. The rearrangement uses TRBV5-1 and TRBJ1-1; D remains ambiguous. The CDR3 is 14 residues long. CDR1 SGHRS and CDR2 YFSETQ come from the germline V gene. The V gene lost 0 bases and the J gene lost 1 base, with 7 bases spanning the gap. The CDR3, as DNA: TGCGCCAGCAGCTTGGGGCACTCGAACACTGAAGCTTTCTTT. This codes for CASSLGHSNTEAFF.

In this sample, this clonotype turned up many times. The chain recombines TRBV11-2 with TRBJ2-7, with D hard to call. Per germline, CDR1 SGHAT and CDR2 FQNNGV. The CDR3 has 12 amino acids. Trimming cost V 4 bases and J 3 bases, with 7 bases left between them. Written as DNA, the CDR3 is TGTGCCAGCAGCTCAAGGTTCTACGAGCAGTACTTC. Translating it yields CASSSRFYEQYF.

This clonotype was observed a handful of times. V and J are TRBV14 and TRBJ2-1; 7 bases line up with TRBD2. The germline V gene has CDR1 SGHDN and CDR2 FVKESK. Unmatched junction bases numbered 8, after V lost 4 bases and J lost 5 bases. This CDR3 has 15 residues. DNA of the CDR3: TGTGCCAGCAGCCCCTGGGGAGGGGTCGACAATGAGCAGTTCTTC. Its protein product is CASSPWGGVDNEQFF.

This clonotype appeared a few times. This chain joins TRBV6-2 or TRBV6-3 and TRBJ1-5, with 8 bases fitting TRBD1. This CDR3 spans 16 amino acids. Germline trimming cut 3 bases from V and 4 bases from J; bases unmatched to any gene: 8. The germline V gene has CDR1 MNHEY and CDR2 SVGEGT. The CDR3 DNA sequence: TGTGCCAGCAGTTATACGGACAGGGACTTGAATCAGCCCCAGCATTTT. Protein product: CASSYTDRDLNQPQHF.

This clonotype has just a few counts. CDR3 loop: CASSFETGGGGNTIYF. For the CDR3, the DNA is TGTGCCAGCAGTTTTGAAACAGGGGGCGGTGGAAACACCATATATTTT. This chain links TRBV6-1 with TRBJ1-3, with TRBD1 matching over 9 bases. The ends lost 5 bases at V and 3 bases at J; junction bases unmatched: 8. This CDR3 is 16 amino acids long. Germline values: CDR1 MNHNS, CDR2 SASEGT.

This clonotype was seen many times. The chain combines TRBV30 with TRBJ1-5; D is possibly TRBD1 (6 bases). V dropped 1 base and J dropped 3 bases, with 16 bases sitting between them. There are 16 residues in the CDR3. CDR1 and CDR2 (germline): GTSNPN, SVGIG (reference sequence). This CDR3 is CAWSGGAGVSNQPQHF. For the CDR3, the DNA is TGTGCCTGGAGTGGGGGTGCAGGGGTATCCAATCAGCCCCAGCATTTT.

This clonotype has more than one count but fewer than ten. The chain is built from TRBV29-1 and TRBJ2-1; tentative D call: TRBD1 (6 bases). In germline, CDR1 is SQVTM, CDR2 ANQGSEA. The CDR3 totals 13 residues. V was clipped by 6 bases and J by 8 bases, with 17 bases between them. This CDR3 reads CSVDSLAGDEQFF. CDR3 in DNA: TGCAGCGTGGACAGCTTAGCCGGGGATGAGCAGTTCTTC.

The chain links TRBV7-2 to TRBJ1-5, with a weak D call TRBD1 (5 bases). Germline CDR1 is SGHTA and CDR2 is FQGNSA. The V end lost 5 bases, the J end lost 2 bases, and 16 bases lay between the germline ends. The CDR3 spans 16 residues. The CDR3 DNA sequence: TGTGCCAGCAGCCCAGGGACTTTTATGGGCAATCAGCCCCAGCATTTT. This sequence encodes CASSPGTFMGNQPQHF.

The rearrangement uses TRBV28 and TRBJ1-6; no clear D gene. Trimming left V 2 bases short and J 6 bases short, with 5 bases between. From germline, CDR1 is MDHEN and CDR2 SYDVKM. The CDR3 contains 13 residues. In DNA form, the CDR3 reads TGTGCCAGCAGTTTAATCTCTAATTCACCCCTCCACTTT. Translated, it gives CASSLISNSPLHF.

This chain connects TRBV18 to TRBJ2-1; 9 nucleotides align to TRBD1. This CDR3 contains 17 residues. V lost 0 bases to trimming and J lost 10 bases; unmatched junction nucleotides: 13. CDR1 and CDR2 (germline): KGHSH, LQKENI. This CDR3 is CASSPPGQGQAGREQFF. The CDR3 region has the DNA TGTGCCAGCTCACCACCGGGACAGGGACAAGCGGGCCGGGAGCAGTTCTTC.

The rearrangement joins TRBV18 to TRBJ2-3; TRBD1 aligns across 8 bases. CDR1 and CDR2 (germline): KGHSH, LQKENI. Trimming at V came to 5 bases and at J to 1 base, leaving 8 bases not matched to a gene. The CDR3 has 16 amino acids. Written as DNA, the CDR3 is TGTGCCAGCTCAACTTCCGGGACAGGTCGCACAGATACGCAGTATTTT. It specifies CASSTSGTGRTDTQYF.

The chain joins TRBV7-2 to TRBJ1-2; D is unresolved. With 3 bases removed from V and 6 bases from J, the gap between germline ends came to 14 bases. Germline V CDR1 and CDR2: SGHTA, FQGNSA. This CDR3 has 14 amino acids. The DNA of the CDR3 is TGTGCCAGCAGCTTGGCAAAGGAGGGCAATGGCTACACCTTC. This sequence encodes CASSLAKEGNGYTF.

A few counts support this clonotype. In DNA form, the CDR3 reads TGTGCCAGCAGCCAAGTCAGCGGGAAAGGGACAGATACGCAGTATTTT. Encoded protein: CASSQVSGKGTDTQYF. The chain carries TRBV3-1 and TRBJ2-3; 7 bases are a match to TRBD2. J was trimmed by 3 bases and V by 1 base; bases with no gene match: 7. The germline gives CDR1 LGHDT, CDR2 YNNKEL (reference sequence). The CDR3 loop spans 16 amino acids.

This clonotype was counted a few times. The chain is built from TRBV20-1 and TRBJ2-1, with 12 bases matching TRBD2. The germline gives CDR1 DFQATT, CDR2 SNEGSKA (reference sequence). V lost 0 bases, J lost 8 bases, and 5 bases stayed unmatched. The CDR3 loop spans 15 amino acids. For the CDR3, the DNA is TGCAGTGCTAGAGATGGACTAGCGGGAACCGATGAGCAGTTCTTC. Amino acids: CSARDGLAGTDEQFF.

This clonotype was counted a few times. This sequence joins TRBV5-4 and TRBJ1-5, with D tentatively TRBD1 (6 bases). V gave up 0 bases and J gave up 0 bases, with 13 bases separating them. Per the germline V gene, CDR1 is SGHNT and CDR2 is YYREEE (reference sequence). CDR3 size: 17 residues. CDR3 loop: CASSLADRSISNQPQHF. In DNA form, the CDR3 reads TGTGCCAGCAGCTTGGCTGACAGGTCGATTAGCAATCAGCCCCAGCATTTT.

The chain combines TRBV5-5 with TRBJ1-5; a weak D match, TRBD1 (6 bases). Germline lookup yields CDR1 SGHKS and CDR2 YYEKEE (reference sequence). The germline V and J ends were trimmed by 1 base and 10 bases, with 15 bases remaining between them. The CDR3 is 14 residues long. Here the CDR3 reads CASSLQSGAGPQHF. DNA of the CDR3: TGTGCCAGCAGCTTGCAGTCGGGGGCCGGACCCCAGCATTTT.

This clonotype turned up a few times. This chain links TRBV5-5 with TRBJ2-7; 8 nucleotides align to TRBD1. The germline V gene encodes CDR1 SGHKS and CDR2 YYEKEE (reference sequence). The CDR3 runs 15 residues. V dropped 1 base and J dropped 0; count of bases not matched to a gene: 3. The CDR3 is CASSLRGQGSYEQYF. In DNA form, the CDR3 reads TGTGCCAGCAGCTTGCGTGGACAGGGCTCCTACGAGCAGTACTTC.

V and J are TRBV12-3 or TRBV12-4 and TRBJ2-7, with TRBD2 identical over 7 bases. The CDR3 is 14 amino acids. V trimming: 1 base; J trimming: 6 bases; junction bases outside the gene matches: 6. The CDR3 DNA reads as TGTGCCAGCAGTTTAGTAGCGGGCCTGGTCGAGCAGTACTTC. Translating gives CASSLVAGLVEQYF.

This clonotype was seen only a few times. The junction departs from the called germline gene at one end, perhaps through a read error. CDR3 sequence reads: CASRLIEETQYF. The DNA for the CDR3 is TGTGCCAGCAGGTTAATAGAAGAGACCCAGTACTTC. This sequence joins TRBV7-3 and TRBJ2-5; the D is unclear. Germline V CDR1 and CDR2: SGHTA, FQGTGA. CDR3 length: 12 amino acids.

The CDR3 DNA follows: TGTGCCAGCAGCTTAACCCCGGGACTAGCGGGGAAAGAGACCCAGTACTTC. Its protein product is CASSLTPGLAGKETQYF. V is TRBV7-8 and J is TRBJ2-5; 13 bases agree with TRBD2. The junction had 6 bases not matched to a gene; V was cut back by 2 bases and J by 3 bases. Germline CDR1 and CDR2: SGHVS and FQNEAQ. The CDR3 is made up of 17 amino acids.

There are many counts of this clonotype. This chain joins TRBV28 and TRBJ1-5; the match to TRBD1 covers 7 bases. Germline V gene lookup returns CDR1 MDHEN and CDR2 SYDVKM. The CDR3 has 14 amino acids. Losses at the gene ends were 6 bases for V and 6 bases for J; bases not matched to a gene: 8. The DNA for the CDR3 is TGTGCCAGCAGAGCCTCAGGGGGGAGTCAGCCCCAGCATTTT. It specifies CASRASGGSQPQHF.

The chain uses TRBV29-1 and TRBJ1-2, with 7 positions matching TRBD1. V was clipped by 0 bases and J by 1 base; unmatched bases: 2. Germline V gives CDR1 SQVTM, CDR2 ANQGSEA. The CDR3 extends over 14 amino acids. The CDR3 here is CSVEDRQGNYGYTF. CDR3 bases: TGCAGCGTTGAAGATCGACAGGGTAACTATGGCTACACCTTC.

The V call is TRBV9, the J call TRBJ2-2; no reliable D call. Germline CDR1 reads SGDLS; CDR2 reads YYNGEE. Deletions cut 2 bases from V and 5 bases from J, with 7 bases between. This CDR3 region has 13 residues. The CDR3 loop reads CASSVGSTGELFF. CDR3 coding DNA: TGTGCCAGCAGCGTGGGGTCTACCGGGGAGCTGTTTTTT.

The chain has TRBV7-3 and TRBJ2-2; 8 bases are a match to TRBD1. The length of the CDR3 is 20 residues. The V gene end was trimmed by 0 bases and the J gene end by 2 bases; junction bases not matched to a gene: 14. Germline lookup yields CDR1 SGHTA and CDR2 FQGTGA. For the CDR3, the DNA is TGTGCCAGCAGCTTAACGCCATGGACAGGGCGGGCGACAAACACCGGGGAGCTGTTTTTT. Translation gives CASSLTPWTGRATNTGELFF.

This clonotype was counted ten times or more. The chain combines TRBV2 with TRBJ1-1, with 9 bases identical to TRBD1. Germline CDR1 and CDR2: SNHLY and FYNNEI. This CDR3 has 16 amino acids. The trim removed 2 bases at V and 0 bases at J, leaving 4 bases unmatched. In DNA, the CDR3 is TGTGCCAGCAGTGAAAGGGGGACAGGGCTGAACACTGAAGCTTTCTTT. Translating gives CASSERGTGLNTEAFF.

This chain uses TRBV12-3 or TRBV12-4 with TRBJ2-6, with 9 positions matching TRBD1. Trimming took 7 bases from V and 1 from J; bases not matched to a gene: 8. The CDR3 length is 17 residues. The CDR3: CASTWRQGGSGANVLTF. CDR3 coding DNA: TGTGCCAGCACCTGGAGACAGGGGGGTTCTGGGGCCAACGTCCTGACTTTC.

This clonotype was counted at least ten times. CDR3 nucleotide sequence: TGCAGTGCTAGGGGCATCGAGAGAAACGTAGATACGCAGTATTTT. This sequence encodes CSARGIERNVDTQYF. J is TRBJ2-3 and V is TRBV20-1; D is undetermined. Germline V lookup: CDR1 DFQATT, CDR2 SNEGSKA (reference sequence). Trimming removed 3 bases at V and 5 bases at J, with 18 bases between. The CDR3 is 15 amino acids.

This clonotype was counted a few times. The chain joins TRBV3-1 to TRBJ1-3; D gene unclear. The CDR3 totals 16 residues. Trimming cost V 4 bases and J 2 bases, with 15 bases left between them. CDR1 LGHDT and CDR2 YNNKEL come from the germline V gene (reference sequence). Here the CDR3 reads CASSPSAGKTGNTIYF. Written as DNA, the CDR3 is TGTGCCAGCAGCCCCAGCGCGGGAAAAACTGGAAACACCATATATTTT.

Only a few counts were recorded for this clonotype. The rearrangement uses TRBV20-1 and TRBJ2-2; D is ambiguous. The CDR3 is 14 residues long. Germline V gives CDR1 DFQATT, CDR2 SNEGSKA (reference sequence). Trimming cost V 4 bases and J 5 bases, with 14 bases left between them. The CDR3 sequence is CSAKEQHITGELFF. In DNA form, the CDR3 reads TGCAGTGCTAAGGAACAGCACATAACCGGGGAGCTGTTTTTT.